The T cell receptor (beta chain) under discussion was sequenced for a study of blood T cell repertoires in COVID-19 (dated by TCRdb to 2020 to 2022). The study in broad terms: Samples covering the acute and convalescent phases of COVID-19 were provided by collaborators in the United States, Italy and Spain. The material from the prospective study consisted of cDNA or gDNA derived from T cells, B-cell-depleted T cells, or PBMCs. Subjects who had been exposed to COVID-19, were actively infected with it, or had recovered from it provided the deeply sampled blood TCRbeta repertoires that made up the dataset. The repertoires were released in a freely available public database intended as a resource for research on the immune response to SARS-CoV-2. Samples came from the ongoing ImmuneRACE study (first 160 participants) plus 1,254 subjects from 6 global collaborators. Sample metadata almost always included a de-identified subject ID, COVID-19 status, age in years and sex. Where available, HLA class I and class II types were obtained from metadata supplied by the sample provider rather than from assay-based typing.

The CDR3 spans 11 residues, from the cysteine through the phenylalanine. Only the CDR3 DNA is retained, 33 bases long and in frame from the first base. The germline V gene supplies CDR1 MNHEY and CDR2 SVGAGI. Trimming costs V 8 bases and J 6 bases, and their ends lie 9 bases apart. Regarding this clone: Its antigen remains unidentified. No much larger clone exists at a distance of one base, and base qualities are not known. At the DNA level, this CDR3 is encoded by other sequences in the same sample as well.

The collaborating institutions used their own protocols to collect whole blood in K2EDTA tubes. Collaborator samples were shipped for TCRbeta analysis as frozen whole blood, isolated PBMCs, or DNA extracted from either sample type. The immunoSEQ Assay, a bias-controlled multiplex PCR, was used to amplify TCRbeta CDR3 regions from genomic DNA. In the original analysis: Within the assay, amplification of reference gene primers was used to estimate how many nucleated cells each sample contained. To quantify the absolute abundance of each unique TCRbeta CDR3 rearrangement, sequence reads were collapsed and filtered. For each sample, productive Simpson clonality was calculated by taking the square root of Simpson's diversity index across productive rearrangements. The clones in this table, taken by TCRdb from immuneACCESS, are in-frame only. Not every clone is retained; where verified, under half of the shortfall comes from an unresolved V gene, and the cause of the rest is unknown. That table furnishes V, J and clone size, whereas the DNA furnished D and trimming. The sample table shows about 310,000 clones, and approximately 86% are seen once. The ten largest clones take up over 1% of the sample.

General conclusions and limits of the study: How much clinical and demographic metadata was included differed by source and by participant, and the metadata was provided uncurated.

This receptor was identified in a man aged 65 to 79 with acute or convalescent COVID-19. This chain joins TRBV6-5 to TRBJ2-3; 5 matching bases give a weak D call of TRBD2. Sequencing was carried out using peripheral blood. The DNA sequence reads TGTGCCAGCTCGAGGGCGGATACGCAGTATTTT. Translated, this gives CASSRADTQYF.